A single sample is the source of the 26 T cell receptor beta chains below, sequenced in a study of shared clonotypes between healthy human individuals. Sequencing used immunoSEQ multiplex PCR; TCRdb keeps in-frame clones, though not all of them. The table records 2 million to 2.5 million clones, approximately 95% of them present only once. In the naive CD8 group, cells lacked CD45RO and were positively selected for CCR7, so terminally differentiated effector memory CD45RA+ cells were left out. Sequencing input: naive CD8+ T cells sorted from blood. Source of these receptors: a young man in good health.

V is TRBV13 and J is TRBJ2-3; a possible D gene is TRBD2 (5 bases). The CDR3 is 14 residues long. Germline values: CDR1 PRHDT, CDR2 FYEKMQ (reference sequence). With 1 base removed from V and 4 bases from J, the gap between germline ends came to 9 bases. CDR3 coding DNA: TGTGCCAGCAGCTTAGCGGGGAGCCCAGATACGCAGTATTTT. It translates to CASSLAGSPDTQYF.

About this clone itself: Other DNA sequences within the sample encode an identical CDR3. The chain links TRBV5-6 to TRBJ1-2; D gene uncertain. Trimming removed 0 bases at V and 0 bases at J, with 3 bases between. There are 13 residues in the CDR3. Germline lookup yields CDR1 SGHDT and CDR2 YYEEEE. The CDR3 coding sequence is TGTGCCAGCAGCTTGGGTTCTAACTATGGCTACACCTTC. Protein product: CASSLGSNYGYTF.

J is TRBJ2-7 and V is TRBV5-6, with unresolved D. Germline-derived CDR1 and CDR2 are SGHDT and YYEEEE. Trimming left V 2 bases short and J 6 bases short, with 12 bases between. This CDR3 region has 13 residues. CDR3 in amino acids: CASSFGASREQYF. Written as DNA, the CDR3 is TGTGCCAGCAGCTTCGGAGCGTCTCGCGAGCAGTACTTC.

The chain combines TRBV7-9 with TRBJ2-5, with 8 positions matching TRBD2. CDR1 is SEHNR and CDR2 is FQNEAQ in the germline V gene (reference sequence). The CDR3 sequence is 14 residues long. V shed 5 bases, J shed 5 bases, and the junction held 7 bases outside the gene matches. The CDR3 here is CASSLSSGWETQYF. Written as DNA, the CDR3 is TGTGCCAGCAGCCTATCTAGCGGGTGGGAGACCCAGTACTTC.

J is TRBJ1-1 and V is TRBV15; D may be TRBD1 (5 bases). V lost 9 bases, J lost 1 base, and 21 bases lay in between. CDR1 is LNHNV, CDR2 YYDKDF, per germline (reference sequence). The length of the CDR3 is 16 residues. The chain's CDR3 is CATHDQGEGANTEAFF. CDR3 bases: TGTGCCACGCATGACCAGGGTGAGGGAGCGAACACTGAAGCTTTCTTT.

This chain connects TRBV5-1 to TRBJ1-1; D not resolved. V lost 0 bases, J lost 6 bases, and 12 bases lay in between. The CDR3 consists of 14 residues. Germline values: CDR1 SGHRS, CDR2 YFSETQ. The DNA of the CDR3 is TGCGCCAGCAGCTTGGATCTGGGGTCGTCTGAAGCTTTCTTT. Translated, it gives CASSLDLGSSEAFF.

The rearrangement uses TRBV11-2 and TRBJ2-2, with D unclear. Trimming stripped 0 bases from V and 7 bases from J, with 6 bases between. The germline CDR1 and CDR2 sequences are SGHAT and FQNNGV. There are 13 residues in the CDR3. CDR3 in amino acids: CASSLDPDGELFF. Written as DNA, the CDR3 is TGTGCCAGCAGCTTAGATCCTGACGGGGAGCTGTTTTTT.

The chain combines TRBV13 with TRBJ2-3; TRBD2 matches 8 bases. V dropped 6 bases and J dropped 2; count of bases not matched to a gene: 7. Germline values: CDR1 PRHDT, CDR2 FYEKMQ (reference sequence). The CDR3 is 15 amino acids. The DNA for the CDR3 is TGTGCCAGCAGGACTCTAGCGGGCCTCACAGATACGCAGTATTTT. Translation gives CASRTLAGLTDTQYF.

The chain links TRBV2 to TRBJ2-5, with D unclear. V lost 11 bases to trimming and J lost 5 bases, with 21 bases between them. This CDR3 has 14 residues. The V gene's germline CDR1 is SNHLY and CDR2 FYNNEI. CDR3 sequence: CACRPSWSLETQYF. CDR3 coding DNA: TGTGCCTGCCGTCCGTCCTGGTCCTTGGAGACCCAGTACTTC.

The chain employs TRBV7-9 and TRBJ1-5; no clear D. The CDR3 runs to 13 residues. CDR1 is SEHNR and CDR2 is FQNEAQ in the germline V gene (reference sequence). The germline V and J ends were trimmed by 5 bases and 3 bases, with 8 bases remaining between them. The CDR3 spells CASSPQTNQPQHF. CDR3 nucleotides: TGTGCCAGCAGCCCGCAGACCAATCAGCCCCAGCATTTT.

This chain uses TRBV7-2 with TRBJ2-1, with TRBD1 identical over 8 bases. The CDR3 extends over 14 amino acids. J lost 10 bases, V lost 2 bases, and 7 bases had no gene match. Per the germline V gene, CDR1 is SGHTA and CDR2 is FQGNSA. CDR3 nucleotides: TGTGCCAGCAGCTTAAAATCACAGGGGGGCGAGCAGTTCTTC. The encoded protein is CASSLKSQGGEQFF. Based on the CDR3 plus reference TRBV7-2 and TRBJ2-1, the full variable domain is GAGVSQSPSNKVTEKGKDVELRCDPISGHTALYWYRQSLGQGLEFLIYFQGNSAPDKSGLPSDRFSAERTGGSVSTLTIQRTQQEDSAVYLCASSLKSQGGEQFFGPGTRLTVL.

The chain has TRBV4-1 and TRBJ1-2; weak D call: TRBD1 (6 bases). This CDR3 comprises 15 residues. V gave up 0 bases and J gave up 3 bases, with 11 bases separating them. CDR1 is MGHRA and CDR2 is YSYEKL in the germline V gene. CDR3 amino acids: CASSQEGRGDYGYTF. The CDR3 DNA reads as TGCGCCAGCAGCCAAGAAGGCAGGGGAGACTATGGCTACACCTTC.

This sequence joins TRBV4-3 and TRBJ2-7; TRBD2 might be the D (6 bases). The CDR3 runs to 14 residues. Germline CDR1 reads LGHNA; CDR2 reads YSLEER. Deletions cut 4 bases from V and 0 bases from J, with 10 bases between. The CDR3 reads CASSRAEGSYEQYF. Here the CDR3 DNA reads TGCGCCAGCAGCCGTGCGGAGGGCTCCTACGAGCAGTACTTC.

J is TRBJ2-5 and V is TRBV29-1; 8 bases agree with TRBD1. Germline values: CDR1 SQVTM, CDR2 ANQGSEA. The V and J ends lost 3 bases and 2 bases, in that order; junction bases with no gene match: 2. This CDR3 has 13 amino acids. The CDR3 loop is CSVDRGRQETQYF. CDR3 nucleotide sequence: TGCAGCGTTGACAGGGGGCGACAAGAGACCCAGTACTTC.

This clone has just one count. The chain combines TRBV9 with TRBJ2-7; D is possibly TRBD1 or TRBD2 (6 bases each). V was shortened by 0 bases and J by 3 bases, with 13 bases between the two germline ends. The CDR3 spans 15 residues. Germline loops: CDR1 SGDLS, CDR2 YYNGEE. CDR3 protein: CASSVATGDNYEQYF. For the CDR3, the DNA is TGTGCCAGCAGCGTAGCTACGGGGGACAACTACGAGCAGTACTTC. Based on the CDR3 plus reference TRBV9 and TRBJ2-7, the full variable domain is DSGVTQTPKHLITATGQRVTLRCSPRSGDLSVYWYQQSLDQGLQFLIQYYNGEERAKGNILERFSAQQFPDLHSELNLSSLELGDSALYFCASSVATGDNYEQYFGPGTRLTVT.

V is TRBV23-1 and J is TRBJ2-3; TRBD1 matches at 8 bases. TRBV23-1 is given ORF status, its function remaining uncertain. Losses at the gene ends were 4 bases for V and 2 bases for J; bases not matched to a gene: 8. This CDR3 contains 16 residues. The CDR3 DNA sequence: TGCGCCAGCAGTCTGACAGGGGATTCCGCCACAGATACGCAGTATTTT. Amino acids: CASSLTGDSATDTQYF.

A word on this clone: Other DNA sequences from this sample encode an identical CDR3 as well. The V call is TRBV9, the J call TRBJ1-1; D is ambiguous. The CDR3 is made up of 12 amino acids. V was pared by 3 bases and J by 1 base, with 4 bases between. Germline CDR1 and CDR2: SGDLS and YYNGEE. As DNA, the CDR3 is TGTGCCAGCAGCGCCCAGAACACTGAAGCTTTCTTT. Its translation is CASSAQNTEAFF.

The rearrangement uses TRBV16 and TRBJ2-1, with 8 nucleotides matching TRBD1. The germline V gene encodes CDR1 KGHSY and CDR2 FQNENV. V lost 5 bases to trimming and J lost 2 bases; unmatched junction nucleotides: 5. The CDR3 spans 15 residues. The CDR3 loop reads CASSTDRGAYNEQFF. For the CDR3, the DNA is TGTGCCAGCAGCACCGACAGGGGCGCCTACAATGAGCAGTTCTTC.

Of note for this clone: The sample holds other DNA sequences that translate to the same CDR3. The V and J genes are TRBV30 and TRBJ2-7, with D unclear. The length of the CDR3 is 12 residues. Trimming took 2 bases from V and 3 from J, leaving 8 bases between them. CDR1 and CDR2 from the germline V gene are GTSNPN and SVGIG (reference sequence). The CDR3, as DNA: TGTGCCTGGAGTCTCTCCCTCTACGAGCAGTACTTC. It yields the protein CAWSLSLYEQYF. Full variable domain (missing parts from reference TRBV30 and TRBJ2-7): SQTIHQWPATLVQPVGSPLSLECTVEGTSNPNLYWYRQAAGRGLQLLFYSVGIGQISSEVPQNLSASRPQDRQFILSSKKLLLSDSGFYLCAWSLSLYEQYFGPGTRLTVT.

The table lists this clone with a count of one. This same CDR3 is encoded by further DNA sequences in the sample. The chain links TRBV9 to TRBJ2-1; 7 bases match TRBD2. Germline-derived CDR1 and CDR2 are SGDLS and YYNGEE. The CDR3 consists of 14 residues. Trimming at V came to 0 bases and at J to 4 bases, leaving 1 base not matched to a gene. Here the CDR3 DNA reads TGTGCCAGCAGCGTAGGGGAGGGGTACAATGAGCAGTTCTTC. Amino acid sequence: CASSVGEGYNEQFF.

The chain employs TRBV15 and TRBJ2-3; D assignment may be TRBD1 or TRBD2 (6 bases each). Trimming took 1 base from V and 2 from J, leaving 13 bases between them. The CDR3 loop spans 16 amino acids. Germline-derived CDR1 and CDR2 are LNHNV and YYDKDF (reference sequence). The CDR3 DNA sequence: TGTGCCACCAGCAGAGTAGGGGGGCTGGACACAGATACGCAGTATTTT. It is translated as CATSRVGGLDTDTQYF.

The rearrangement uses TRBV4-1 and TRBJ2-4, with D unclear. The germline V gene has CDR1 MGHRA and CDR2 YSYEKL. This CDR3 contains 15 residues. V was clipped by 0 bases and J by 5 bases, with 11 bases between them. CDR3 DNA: TGCGCCAGCAGCCAAGATCCGGGTTACCAAAACATTCAGTACTTC. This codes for CASSQDPGYQNIQYF.

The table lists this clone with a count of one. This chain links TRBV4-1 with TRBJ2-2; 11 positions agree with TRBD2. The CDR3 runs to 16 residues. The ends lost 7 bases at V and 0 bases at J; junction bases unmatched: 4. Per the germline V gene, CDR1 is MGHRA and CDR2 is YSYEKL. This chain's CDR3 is CASNPSGGPNTGELFF. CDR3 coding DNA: TGCGCCAGCAATCCTAGCGGGGGGCCGAACACCGGGGAGCTGTTTTTT.

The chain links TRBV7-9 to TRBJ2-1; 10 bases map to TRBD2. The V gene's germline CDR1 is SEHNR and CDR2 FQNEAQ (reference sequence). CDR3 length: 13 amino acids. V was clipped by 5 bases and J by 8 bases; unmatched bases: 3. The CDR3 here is CASSPSGRYEQFF. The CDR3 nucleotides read TGTGCCAGCAGCCCTAGCGGGAGATATGAGCAGTTCTTC.

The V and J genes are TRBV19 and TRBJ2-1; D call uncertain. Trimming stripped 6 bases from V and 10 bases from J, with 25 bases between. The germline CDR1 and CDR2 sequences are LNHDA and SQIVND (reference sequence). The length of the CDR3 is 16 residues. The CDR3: CASSSTYTPLSEEQFF. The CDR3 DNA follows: TGTGCCAGTAGCTCAACTTATACCCCCTTGTCAGAGGAGCAGTTCTTC.

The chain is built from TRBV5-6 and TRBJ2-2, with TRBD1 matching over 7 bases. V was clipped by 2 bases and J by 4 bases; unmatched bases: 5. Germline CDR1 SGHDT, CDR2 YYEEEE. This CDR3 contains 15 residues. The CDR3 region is CASSFRDRATGELFF. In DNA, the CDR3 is TGTGCCAGCAGCTTCCGCGACAGGGCCACCGGGGAGCTGTTTTTT. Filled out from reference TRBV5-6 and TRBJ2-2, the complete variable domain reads DAGVTQSPTHLIKTRGQQVTLRCSPKSGHDTVSWYQQALGQGPQFIFQYYEEEERQRGNFPDRFSGHQFPNYSSELNVNALLLGDSALYLCASSFRDRATGELFFGEGSRLTVL.